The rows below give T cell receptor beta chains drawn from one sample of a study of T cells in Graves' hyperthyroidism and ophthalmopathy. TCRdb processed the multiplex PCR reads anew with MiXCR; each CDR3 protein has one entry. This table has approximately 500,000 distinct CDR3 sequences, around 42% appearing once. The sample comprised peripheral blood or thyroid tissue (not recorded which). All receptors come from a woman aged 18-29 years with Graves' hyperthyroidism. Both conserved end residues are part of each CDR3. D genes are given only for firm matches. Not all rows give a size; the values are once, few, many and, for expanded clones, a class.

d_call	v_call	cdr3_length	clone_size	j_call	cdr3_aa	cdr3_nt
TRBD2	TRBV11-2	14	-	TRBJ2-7	CASSPTGRGYEQYF	TGTGCCAGCAGCCCTACCGGGAGGGGCTACGAGCAGTACTTC
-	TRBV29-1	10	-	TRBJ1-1	CSSGSTEAFF	TGCAGCTCAGGGTCCACTGAAGCTTTCTTT
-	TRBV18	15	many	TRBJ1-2	CASSPPPTANYGYTF	TGTGCCAGCTCACCACCGCCCACCGCTAACTATGGCTACACCTTC
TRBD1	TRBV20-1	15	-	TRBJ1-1	CSAREPGGHNTEAFF	TGCAGTGCTAGGGAGCCAGGGGGTCATAACACTGAAGCTTTCTTT
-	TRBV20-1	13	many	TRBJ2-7	CSARGTLQGEQYF	TGCAGTGCTAGGGGGACCTTACAGGGAGAGCAGTACTTC
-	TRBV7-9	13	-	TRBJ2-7	CASSRGDAYEQYF	TGTGCCAGCAGCCGCGGGGACGCCTACGAGCAGTACTTC
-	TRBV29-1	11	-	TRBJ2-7	CSATPSGEQYF	TGCAGCGCTACCCCTTCGGGCGAGCAGTACTTC
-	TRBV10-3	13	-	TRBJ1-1	CAIRESGAAEAFF	TGTGCCATCAGAGAGAGCGGGGCCGCTGAAGCTTTCTTT
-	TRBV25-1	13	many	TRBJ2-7	CASSESTAYEQYF	TGTGCCAGCAGTGAATCAACAGCCTACGAGCAGTACTTC
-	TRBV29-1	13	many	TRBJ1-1	CSAREVLNTEAFF	TGCAGCGCTCGAGAGGTCTTAAACACTGAAGCTTTCTTT
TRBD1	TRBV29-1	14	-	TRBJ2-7	CSAAPDRASYEQYF	TGCAGCGCCGCCCCGGACAGGGCGTCCTACGAGCAGTACTTC
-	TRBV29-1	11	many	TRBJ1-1	CSVEAFTEAFF	TGCAGCGTTGAAGCCTTCACTGAAGCTTTCTTT
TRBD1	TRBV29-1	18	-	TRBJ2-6	CSVDPQGAEGPGANVLTF	TGCAGCGTTGACCCACAGGGGGCGGAGGGCCCTGGGGCCAACGTCCTGACTTTC
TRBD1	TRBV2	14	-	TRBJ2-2	CASSGQGAPGELFF	TGTGCCAGCAGTGGACAGGGGGCGCCCGGGGAGCTGTTTTTT
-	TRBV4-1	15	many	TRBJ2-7	CASSQDRSLKDEQYF	TGCGCCAGCAGCCAAGATAGGAGCCTGAAAGACGAGCAGTACTTC
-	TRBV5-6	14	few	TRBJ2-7	CASSRMLETYEQYF	TGTGCCAGCAGCAGGATGCTTGAAACCTACGAGCAGTACTTC
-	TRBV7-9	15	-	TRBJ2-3	CASSLDVGARDTQYF	TGTGCCAGCAGCTTAGATGTGGGGGCGCGAGATACGCAGTATTTT
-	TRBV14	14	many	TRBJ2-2	CASSQEGGTGELFF	TGTGCCAGCAGCCAAGAAGGCGGGACCGGGGAGCTGTTTTTT